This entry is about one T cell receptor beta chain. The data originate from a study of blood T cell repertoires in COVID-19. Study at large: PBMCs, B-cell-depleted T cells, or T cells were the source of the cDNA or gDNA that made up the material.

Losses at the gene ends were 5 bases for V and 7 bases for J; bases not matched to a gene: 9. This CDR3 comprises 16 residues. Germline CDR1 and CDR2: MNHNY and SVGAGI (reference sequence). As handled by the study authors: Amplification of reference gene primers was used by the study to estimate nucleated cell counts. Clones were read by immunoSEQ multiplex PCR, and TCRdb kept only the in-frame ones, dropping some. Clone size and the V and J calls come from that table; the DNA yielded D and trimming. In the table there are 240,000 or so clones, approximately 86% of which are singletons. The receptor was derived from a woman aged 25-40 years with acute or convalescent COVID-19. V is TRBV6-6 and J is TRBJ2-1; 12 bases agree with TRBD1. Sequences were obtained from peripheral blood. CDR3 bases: TGTGCCAGCAGTCATCCGGGACAGGGGGCGAGGAATGAGCAGTTCTTC. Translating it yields CASSHPGQGARNEQFF.